A single sample is the source of the 10 T cell receptor beta chains below, sequenced in a study of blood T cell repertoires in COVID-19. Generated by immunoSEQ multiplex PCR, the TCRdb table keeps only in-frame clones and is missing some. The sample lists roughly 300,000 clones, roughly 87% occurring once. Sequencing was carried out using PBMCs or T cells enriched from blood (not recorded which). These receptors all come from a woman in her 30s who had recovered from COVID-19.

The chain combines TRBV29-1 with TRBJ1-2; TRBD1 matches at 7 bases. This CDR3 is built from 13 residues. Trimming took 7 bases from V and 5 from J; bases not matched to a gene: 10. Germline values: CDR1 SQVTM, CDR2 ANQGSEA. CDR3 coding DNA: TGCAGCGCTGGGGACAGTCGGGATTATGGCTACACCTTC. The encoded protein is CSAGDSRDYGYTF.

The chain combines TRBV28 with TRBJ2-3; 7 positions agree with TRBD2. There are 15 residues in the CDR3. V lost 6 bases, J lost 3 bases, and 9 bases stayed unmatched. Looked up from germline, CDR1 is MDHEN and CDR2 is SYDVKM. This CDR3 reads CASSRREGRTDTQYF. For the CDR3, the DNA is TGTGCCAGCAGCCGGAGGGAGGGTAGAACAGATACGCAGTATTTT.

V usage is TRBV27 and J usage is TRBJ2-3, with TRBD2 matching over 8 bases. The CDR3 is 15 residues long. With V trimmed by 6 bases and J by 5 bases, 10 bases remained unmatched. CDR1 and CDR2 from the germline V gene are MNHEY and SMNVEV (reference sequence). This chain's CDR3 is CASSLRGGPGDTQYF. In nucleotides, the CDR3 is TGTGCCAGCAGCCTTCGGGGGGGGCCGGGAGATACGCAGTATTTT.

The CDR3 reads CASTTGVYQETQYF. CDR3 coding DNA: TGTGCCAGCACCACCGGGGTGTACCAAGAGACCCAGTACTTC. The V gene is TRBV28, the J gene TRBJ2-5; a possible D gene is TRBD2 (5 bases). Germline-derived CDR1 and CDR2 are MDHEN and SYDVKM. V lost 7 bases and J lost 0, with 12 bases in between. The CDR3 is 14 residues long.

The rearrangement joins TRBV2 to TRBJ2-7; TRBD2 aligns across 9 bases. The CDR3 runs to 15 residues. V was clipped by 3 bases and J by 2 bases; unmatched bases: 5. CDR1 is SNHLY and CDR2 is FYNNEI in the germline V gene. The CDR3 nucleotides are TGTGCCAGCAGTGAGCTAGCGGGGATACCCTACGAGCAGTACTTC. This codes for CASSELAGIPYEQYF. Full variable domain (missing parts from reference TRBV2 and TRBJ2-7): EPEVTQTPSHQVTQMGQEVILRCVPISNHLYFYWYRQILGQKVEFLVSFYNNEISEKSEIFDDQFSVERPDGSNFTLKIRSTKLEDSAMYFCASSELAGIPYEQYFGPGTRLTVT.

J is TRBJ2-3 and V is TRBV5-6; 9 bases fit TRBD2. CDR1 and CDR2 from the germline V gene are SGHDT and YYEEEE. This CDR3 is built from 15 residues. The J segment lost 4 bases and the V segment lost 1 base, leaving 4 bases of the junction unmatched. As DNA, the CDR3 is TGTGCCAGCAGCTTGCTGGCTAGCGGGGCAGATACGCAGTATTTT. This translates into CASSLLASGADTQYF. Supplemented by reference TRBV5-6 and TRBJ2-3, the full variable domain reads DAGVTQSPTHLIKTRGQQVTLRCSPKSGHDTVSWYQQALGQGPQFIFQYYEEEERQRGNFPDRFSGHQFPNYSSELNVNALLLGDSALYLCASSLLASGADTQYFGPGTRLTVL.

This chain links TRBV6-1 with TRBJ2-5, with a tentative D call TRBD2 (6 bases). V lost 4 bases, J lost 0 bases, and 15 bases lay in between. Germline CDR1 MNHNS, CDR2 SASEGT. The CDR3 spans 16 residues. CDR3 nucleotide sequence: TGTGCCAGCAGTGCGTTCGACGCGGGGTACCAAGAGACCCAGTACTTC. It codes for CASSAFDAGYQETQYF.

About this clone: Mismatch with germline at one junction end may stem from a read error. The V and J genes are TRBV4-2 and TRBJ2-1; 12 nucleotides line up with TRBD2. The germline V gene encodes CDR1 LGHNA and CDR2 YNFKEQ. The CDR3 contains 16 residues. As DNA, the CDR3 is TGTGCCAGCAGTCAAGAGGCTAGCGGGGGGGGCAATGAGCAGTTCTTC. Protein: CASSQEASGGGNEQFF.

The V gene is TRBV19, the J gene TRBJ1-1; 7 bases are shared with TRBD1. Trimming took 6 bases from V and 4 from J; bases not matched to a gene: 11. CDR3 length: 15 amino acids. From germline, CDR1 is LNHDA and CDR2 SQIVND (reference sequence). CDR3 sequence (DNA): TGTGCCAGTAGCCCTGCGCAGGGGGTTCTCACTGAAGCTTTCTTT. It translates to CASSPAQGVLTEAFF.

CDR3 coding DNA: TGTGCCACCAGTGCCCGCGGGCCGAACCAAGAGACCCAGTACTTC. It encodes CATSARGPNQETQYF. The genes are TRBV24-1 and TRBJ2-5; D may be TRBD2 (5 bases). This CDR3 is 15 amino acids long. Trimming cost V 5 bases and J 0 bases, with 12 bases left between them. Germline V gene sequence: CDR1 KGHDR, CDR2 SFDVKD.